The 10 T cell receptor beta chains reported below all come from one sample, sequenced in a study of identifying expanded T cells in peripheral blood. Produced via immunoSEQ multiplex PCR; TCRdb's table is partial and in-frame only. The data hold approximately 130,000 clones, with 86% observed a single time. Sequencing was performed on blood. The receptors come from a person between 18 and 75 years old in good health.

The rearrangement joins TRBV28 to TRBJ1-2; D is perhaps TRBD1 (5 bases). Deletions cut 3 bases from V and 5 bases from J, with 13 bases between. This CDR3 comprises 14 residues. In germline, CDR1 is MDHEN, CDR2 SYDVKM. The DNA of the CDR3 is TGTGCCAGCAGTTTCCCCCCCGAGGGGTATGGCTACACCTTC. It yields the protein CASSFPPEGYGYTF.

In its sample, this clone was seen once. The chain uses TRBV4-1 and TRBJ2-5, with D unresolved. V gave up 2 bases and J gave up 1 base, with 11 bases separating them. CDR3 size: 15 residues. Germline assignment: CDR1 MGHRA and CDR2 YSYEKL. CDR3 sequence: CASSQPQWGQETQYF. CDR3 nucleotide sequence: TGCGCCAGCAGCCAACCCCAGTGGGGCCAAGAGACCCAGTACTTC.

The chain carries TRBV7-9 and TRBJ2-1; D is undetermined. V lost 3 bases, J lost 2 bases, and 5 bases lay in between. CDR1 and CDR2 (germline): SEHNR, FQNEAQ (reference sequence). The CDR3 runs to 13 residues. The CDR3 nucleotides are TGTGCCAGCAGCTTGTCAGCCTACAATGAGCAGTTCTTC. Translation: CASSLSAYNEQFF.

The rearrangement uses TRBV2 and TRBJ2-3; possibly TRBD1 or TRBD2 for D (6 bases each). V was clipped by 2 bases and J by 8 bases, with 14 bases between them. The V gene's germline CDR1 is SNHLY and CDR2 FYNNEI. The CDR3 is 14 amino acids. The DNA for the CDR3 is TGTGCCAGCAGTGAAACCCATGAGGGGGGTACGCAGTATTTT. This translates into CASSETHEGGTQYF.

The chain recombines TRBV7-8 with TRBJ2-3; possibly TRBD2 for D (6 bases). CDR1 is SGHVS and CDR2 is FQNEAQ in the germline V gene. The CDR3 length is 15 residues. V shed 2 bases and J shed 0 bases, with 9 bases lying between them. The CDR3 nucleotides are TGTGCCAGCAGCTTATTGGGACTCAGCACAGATACGCAGTATTTT. Its protein is CASSLLGLSTDTQYF.

The chain recombines TRBV10-3 with TRBJ1-2; D not resolved. Germline lookup yields CDR1 ENHRY and CDR2 SYGVKD. The CDR3 spans 13 residues. Trimming removed 2 bases from V and 6 bases from J, with 10 bases in between. CDR3 nucleotides: TGTGCCATCAGTGAGGCACAAGATGATGGCTACACCTTC. This gives the protein CAISEAQDDGYTF.

The V gene is TRBV6-6, the J gene TRBJ2-3, with 7 bases lining up with TRBD2. V dropped 0 bases and J dropped 3; count of bases not matched to a gene: 0. The CDR3 has 14 amino acids. CDR1 MNHNY and CDR2 SVGAGI come from the germline V gene (reference sequence). Written as DNA, the CDR3 is TGTGCCAGCAGTTACTCCGGGAGGACAGATACGCAGTATTTT. As protein: CASSYSGRTDTQYF.

The chain joins TRBV7-8 to TRBJ1-4; TRBD1 agrees at 10 bases. The CDR3 extends over 16 amino acids. Germline CDR1 and CDR2: SGHVS and FQNEAQ. V shed 2 bases and J 3 bases; nucleotides not matched to a gene: 3. CDR3: CASSLPGTGANEKLFF. In nucleotides, the CDR3 is TGTGCCAGCAGCTTACCTGGGACAGGGGCTAATGAAAAACTGTTTTTT.

This chain links TRBV6-4 with TRBJ2-3; 10 positions agree with TRBD1. Losses at the gene ends were 2 bases for V and 1 base for J; bases not matched to a gene: 0. The CDR3 loop spans 15 amino acids. Germline V CDR1 and CDR2: MRHNA, SNTAGT. Here the CDR3 reads CASSDGQGGTDTQYF. In DNA form, the CDR3 reads TGTGCCAGCAGTGACGGACAGGGGGGCACAGATACGCAGTATTTT.

The chain joins TRBV28 to TRBJ1-5, with D perhaps TRBD1 (5 bases). V shed 8 bases and J shed 0 bases, with 26 bases lying between them. The germline V gene encodes CDR1 MDHEN and CDR2 SYDVKM. This CDR3 spans 19 amino acids. This CDR3 reads CASRGPTETTPLSNQPQHF. CDR3 nucleotides: TGTGCCAGCCGTGGACCGACAGAAACTACACCGCTTAGCAATCAGCCCCAGCATTTT. The full variable domain, with the rest looked up from reference TRBV28 and TRBJ1-5, is DVKVTQSSRYLVKRTGEKVFLECVQDMDHENMFWYRQDPGLGLRLIYFSYDVKMKEKGDIPEGYSVSREKKERFSLILESASTNQTSMYLCASRGPTETTPLSNQPQHFGDGTRLSIL.